A selection of T cell receptor beta chains follows, all from one sample in a study of T cell responses to AZD1222 COVID-19 vaccine. Profiling relied on immunoSEQ multiplex PCR, and the TCRdb table lists in-frame clones only, not all of them. The repertoire holds some 150,000 clones, with 90% to 95% as singletons. The sequenced sample was peripheral blood, obtained on day 0 of AZD1222 vaccination. These receptors were obtained from an adult in good health. CDR3s include the opening cysteine and the closing phenylalanine or tryptophan. D genes are given only for firm matches. The size entry is marked missing in some rows and otherwise reads once, few, many or a size class.

j_gene: TRBJ2-1
v_gene: TRBV18
abundance: .
d_gene: TRBD1
CDR3nt: TGTGCCAGCTCACCTAGGACAGGGGGAGCCTACAATGAGCAGTTCTTC
CDR3aa: CASSPRTGGAYNEQFF

j_gene: TRBJ1-5
v_gene: TRBV30
abundance: .
d_gene: .
CDR3nt: TGTGCCTGGAGTGGGGGTGGGAGCAATCAGCCCCAGCATTTT
CDR3aa: CAWSGGGSNQPQHF

j_gene: TRBJ2-7
v_gene: TRBV5-4
abundance: .
d_gene: .
CDR3nt: TGTGCCAGCAGCCATAGCTCCTACGAGCAGTACTTC
CDR3aa: CASSHSSYEQYF

j_gene: TRBJ2-2
v_gene: TRBV6-5
abundance: .
d_gene: .
CDR3nt: TGTGCCAGTAATCTCCGGGCGACGAACACCGGGGAGCTGTTTTTT
CDR3aa: CASNLRATNTGELFF

j_gene: TRBJ2-2
v_gene: TRBV6-5
abundance: .
d_gene: .
CDR3nt: TGTGCCAGCAGTTACTCACTTTGGGACACCGGGGAGCTGTTTTTT
CDR3aa: CASSYSLWDTGELFF

j_gene: TRBJ1-3
v_gene: TRBV9
abundance: .
d_gene: .
CDR3nt: TGTGCCAGCAGCGTACAGGGGATGGGAAACACCATATATTTT
CDR3aa: CASSVQGMGNTIYF

j_gene: TRBJ1-4
v_gene: TRBV19
abundance: .
d_gene: TRBD1
CDR3nt: TGTGCCAGTAAGTTCCCGGGACAGGATGAAAAACTGTTTTTT
CDR3aa: CASKFPGQDEKLFF

j_gene: TRBJ2-2
v_gene: TRBV6-5
abundance: once
d_gene: .
CDR3nt: TGTGCCAGCAGTTATATGATTTTAGGCTCCGGGGAGCTGTTTTTT
CDR3aa: CASSYMILGSGELFF

j_gene: TRBJ2-3
v_gene: TRBV9
abundance: .
d_gene: .
CDR3nt: TGTGCCAGCAGCGTAGTCTCCCCAGGGCGACAGGGAGGGACAGATACGCAGTATTTT
CDR3aa: CASSVVSPGRQGGTDTQYF

j_gene: TRBJ2-7
v_gene: TRBV28
abundance: .
d_gene: .
CDR3nt: TGTGCCAGCAGTAGCTCCTACGAGCAGTACTTC
CDR3aa: CASSSSYEQYF

j_gene: TRBJ1-4
v_gene: TRBV19
abundance: once
d_gene: .
CDR3nt: TGTGCCAGTAGTATTGGGGCATCTGAAAAACTGTTTTTT
CDR3aa: CASSIGASEKLFF

j_gene: TRBJ2-5
v_gene: TRBV7-7
abundance: .
d_gene: .
CDR3nt: TGTGCTAGCAGCTTAGGACGAGGGGGAGGCGAGACCCAGTACTTC
CDR3aa: CASSLGRGGGETQYF

j_gene: TRBJ2-7
v_gene: TRBV7-9
abundance: .
d_gene: .
CDR3nt: TGTGCCAGCAGCTCCCCGCGCAGCCACTACGAGCAGTACTTC
CDR3aa: CASSSPRSHYEQYF

j_gene: TRBJ1-2
v_gene: TRBV7-8
abundance: .
d_gene: .
CDR3nt: TGTGCCAGCAGCTTAGTCATTGCGGACAGAGGTGGCTACACCTTC
CDR3aa: CASSLVIADRGGYTF

j_gene: TRBJ1-2
v_gene: TRBV5-1
abundance: .
d_gene: TRBD1
CDR3nt: TGCGCCAGCAGCTTCGATACGAAAACAGGGGGGTTCTATGGCTACACCTTC
CDR3aa: CASSFDTKTGGFYGYTF

j_gene: TRBJ2-1
v_gene: TRBV5-1
abundance: .
d_gene: .
CDR3nt: TGCGCCAGCAGCTTGGACAGCGGAGCCTACAATGAGCAGTTCTTC
CDR3aa: CASSLDSGAYNEQFF

j_gene: TRBJ2-5
v_gene: TRBV7-9
abundance: .
d_gene: .
CDR3nt: TGTGCCAGCAGCTTAGGCGGGGTCCAAGAGACCCAGTACTTC
CDR3aa: CASSLGGVQETQYF

j_gene: TRBJ1-1
v_gene: TRBV11-3
abundance: .
d_gene: .
CDR3nt: TGTGCCAGCAGCTTAGGGGACGGTGAAGCTTTCTTT
CDR3aa: CASSLGDGEAFF

j_gene: TRBJ1-5
v_gene: TRBV2
abundance: .
d_gene: .
CDR3nt: TGTGCCAGCATGAACAGGGTGAGCAATCAGCCCCAGCATTTT
CDR3aa: CASMNRVSNQPQHF

j_gene: TRBJ2-4
v_gene: TRBV6-5
abundance: .
d_gene: .
CDR3nt: TGTGCCAGCAGCGGACTATTAAACATTCAGTACTTC
CDR3aa: CASSGLLNIQYF

j_gene: TRBJ2-1
v_gene: TRBV11-3
abundance: .
d_gene: TRBD2
CDR3nt: TGTGCCAGCAGCCCCACAGCGGGGGCCTTCTACAATGAGCAGTTCTTC
CDR3aa: CASSPTAGAFYNEQFF

j_gene: TRBJ1-1
v_gene: TRBV30
abundance: once
d_gene: .
CDR3nt: TGTGCCTGGTCGTACGGGGGAAGCACTGAAGCTTTCTTT
CDR3aa: CAWSYGGSTEAFF

j_gene: TRBJ2-7
v_gene: TRBV5-1
abundance: .
d_gene: .
CDR3nt: TGCGCCAGCAGCTTGGAAGTGACCAGGGCCTACGAGCAGTACTTC
CDR3aa: CASSLEVTRAYEQYF

j_gene: TRBJ2-1
v_gene: TRBV29-1
abundance: .
d_gene: .
CDR3nt: TGCAGCGTTAACTTTTACAATGAGCAGTTCTTC
CDR3aa: CSVNFYNEQFF

j_gene: TRBJ1-1
v_gene: TRBV10-3
abundance: .
d_gene: .
CDR3nt: TGTGCCATCAGTGAAGGGAACACTGAAGCTTTCTTT
CDR3aa: CAISEGNTEAFF

j_gene: TRBJ2-3
v_gene: TRBV7-7
abundance: .
d_gene: .
CDR3nt: TGTGCTAGCAGCCCTAAGGACGTTTCTAGCACAGATACGCAGTATTTT
CDR3aa: CASSPKDVSSTDTQYF

j_gene: TRBJ1-1
v_gene: TRBV3-1/TRBV3-2
abundance: .
d_gene: .
CDR3nt: TGTGCCAGCAGCCAAGCGGGCCCCAACACTGAAGCTTTCTTT
CDR3aa: CASSQAGPNTEAFF

j_gene: TRBJ1-4
v_gene: TRBV10-3
abundance: .
d_gene: .
CDR3nt: TGTGCCATCAGTCTGGGAGTACAGGGCGGTTTTAATGAAAAACTGTTTTTT
CDR3aa: CAISLGVQGGFNEKLFF

j_gene: TRBJ1-1
v_gene: TRBV7-9
abundance: .
d_gene: .
CDR3nt: TGTGCCAGCAGCTGGGACGGGACTGAAGCTTTCTTT
CDR3aa: CASSWDGTEAFF